One TCR beta chain is described in this entry. This sample was taken from a study of radiotherapy plus CTLA-4 blockade in lung cancer. The repertoire was sequenced with immunoSEQ multiplex PCR; TCRdb's copy has only in-frame clones and lacks some. The sample contains over 80,000 clones, roughly four fifths of which appear only once. This sequence originates from a human donor with non-small cell lung cancer who had stable disease on radiotherapy plus ipilimumab. The specimen comprised peripheral blood, sampled from a patient treated with radiotherapy plus ipilimumab.

In DNA, the CDR3 is TGTGCCAGCAGCGTAGGGGGACAGGGTCTAGAGCAGTACTTC. Its protein product is CASSVGGQGLEQYF. The chain employs TRBV9 and TRBJ2-7, with 9 nucleotides matching TRBD1. CDR3 length equals 14 residues. The junction had 5 bases not matched to a gene; V was cut back by 0 bases and J by 7 bases. Germline CDR1 SGDLS, CDR2 YYNGEE.